Each of the 23 T cell receptor beta chains below was sequenced from the same sample in a study of T-cell reconstitution after alpha-beta-depleted transplantation in children. Unique molecular identifiers featured in how the TCRbeta library was prepared. Via MiXCR, TCRdb re-called the PCR reads, giving one row per CDR3 protein. The profile covers about 260,000 distinct CDR3 sequences, with about 9.9% appearing a single time and around a quarter taken by the ten largest. Sequenced here: peripheral blood, sampled 180 days after TCRalphabeta/CD19-depleted stem cell transplant. The receptors come from a male patient aged 2-15 years who had a stem cell transplant for chronic granulomatous disease, so the T cells may come from the graft donor.

This clonotype was seen ten or more times. The chain recombines TRBV5-5 with TRBJ2-7, with D possibly TRBD2 on 8 matching bases. V gave up 6 bases and J gave up 3 bases, with 16 bases separating them. CDR3 length equals 14 residues. Germline V lookup: CDR1 SGHKS, CDR2 YYEKEE (reference sequence). The CDR3 coding sequence is TGTGCCAGCACCCTCGGGGGGGACAGCTACGAGCAGTACTTC. This sequence encodes CASTLGGDSYEQYF.

The chain recombines TRBV2 with TRBJ2-5; 14 bases match TRBD2. Germline V lookup: CDR1 SNHLY, CDR2 FYNNEI. J gave up 5 bases and V 6 bases, and 5 bases lay outside the gene matches. This CDR3 is built from 15 residues. CDR3 residues: CASRRLAGGQETQYF. In DNA form, the CDR3 reads TGTGCCAGCAGACGACTAGCGGGGGGGCAGGAGACCCAGTACTTC. The full variable domain, in which reference TRBV2 and TRBJ2-5 provide the parts outside the CDR3, is EPEVTQTPSHQVTQMGQEVILRCVPISNHLYFYWYRQILGQKVEFLVSFYNNEISEKSEIFDDQFSVERPDGSNFTLKIRSTKLEDSAMYFCASRRLAGGQETQYFGPGTRLLVL.

This clonotype has ten or more counts. The chain recombines TRBV7-2 with TRBJ1-1; D call uncertain. Trimming removed 3 bases from V and 0 bases from J, with 14 bases in between. This CDR3 has 16 amino acids. Germline-derived CDR1 and CDR2 are SGHTA and FQGNSA. CDR3 residues: CASSFTNLPLNTEAFF. The CDR3, as DNA: TGTGCCAGCAGCTTCACCAACCTCCCGTTGAACACTGAAGCTTTCTTT.

This clonotype has just a few counts. The rearrangement joins TRBV12-3 or TRBV12-4 to TRBJ1-4; the match to TRBD1 covers 7 bases. CDR3 length: 14 amino acids. V shed 6 bases, J shed 4 bases, and the junction held 5 bases outside the gene matches. The CDR3 reads CASSHHRGNEKLFF. The CDR3 nucleotides read TGTGCCAGCAGCCACCACAGGGGTAATGAAAAACTGTTTTTT.

This clonotype came up many times. The chain recombines TRBV18 with TRBJ2-7; maybe TRBD1 (5 bases). Trimming cost V 3 bases and J 4 bases, with 19 bases left between them. The CDR3 runs to 16 residues. Germline CDR1 KGHSH, CDR2 LQKENI. In nucleotides, the CDR3 is TGTGCCAGCTCACCGGACAACCAGGGTGTTGCGTACGAGCAGTACTTC. It is translated as CASSPDNQGVAYEQYF.

This clonotype was observed a few times. J is TRBJ1-1 and V is TRBV7-2; D is uncertain. The CDR3 loop spans 17 amino acids. V was shortened by 2 bases and J by 0 bases, with 16 bases between the two germline ends. Germline V CDR1 and CDR2: SGHTA, FQGNSA. CDR3 sequence (DNA): TGTGCCAGCAGCTTACTTCCCGCGGGAACCATGAACACTGAAGCTTTCTTT. It yields the protein CASSLLPAGTMNTEAFF.

There are many counts of this clonotype. The chain employs TRBV5-4 and TRBJ1-1; 8 bases are a match to TRBD1. Losses at the gene ends were 4 bases for V and 4 bases for J; bases not matched to a gene: 3. The CDR3 contains 13 residues. In germline, CDR1 is SGHNT, CDR2 YYREEE (reference sequence). CDR3 in DNA: TGTGCCAGCAGCCCGACAGGGGTCACTGAAGCTTTCTTT. The encoded protein is CASSPTGVTEAFF.

The sample holds many counts of this clonotype. The CDR3 nucleotides are TGTGCCAGCAGTCCCATATGGGGCTTACAAAGGGAGACCCAGTACTTC. It specifies CASSPIWGLQRETQYF. The V gene is TRBV27, the J gene TRBJ2-5; TRBD1 is a possible D gene (5 bases). The CDR3 is made up of 16 amino acids. Germline V lookup: CDR1 MNHEY, CDR2 SMNVEV (reference sequence). V dropped 5 bases and J dropped 5 bases, with 21 bases sitting between them.

The table lists this clonotype with many counts. This chain joins TRBV5-1 and TRBJ2-2, with TRBD1 matching 10 bases. CDR3 length equals 16 residues. Trimming took 4 bases from V and 6 from J; bases not matched to a gene: 9. Germline V gene sequence: CDR1 SGHRS, CDR2 YFSETQ. The CDR3: CASSDPGQGIPGELFF. The CDR3 region has the DNA TGCGCCAGCAGCGACCCGGGACAGGGGATACCCGGGGAGCTGTTTTTT.

This clonotype was observed a handful of times. The J gene is TRBJ2-7, the V gene TRBV14; 9 nucleotides align to TRBD1. V trimming: 4 bases; J trimming: 5 bases; junction bases outside the gene matches: 9. Germline V gives CDR1 SGHDN, CDR2 FVKESK. This CDR3 region has 15 residues. CDR3 DNA sequence: TGTGCCAGCAGCCGAGAAACAGGGGGCCGAAACGAGCAGTACTTC. Translating it yields CASSRETGGRNEQYF. Complete variable domain (other parts from reference TRBV14 and TRBJ2-7): EAGVTQFPSHSVIEKGQTVTLRCDPISGHDNLYWYRRVMGKEIKFLLHFVKESKQDESGMPNNRFLAERTGGTYSTLKVQPAELEDSGVYFCASSRETGGRNEQYFGPGTRLTVT.

This clonotype was seen ten or more times. The chain uses TRBV5-1 and TRBJ1-2, with unresolved D. Per the germline V gene, CDR1 is SGHRS and CDR2 is YFSETQ. CDR3 size: 14 residues. The V gene lost 0 bases and the J gene lost 4 bases, with 10 bases spanning the gap. Here the CDR3 DNA reads TGCGCCAGCAGCTTGGGGGATTGGGGCTATGGCTACACCTTC. This encodes CASSLGDWGYGYTF.

This clonotype was recorded many times. The V and J genes are TRBV12-3 or TRBV12-4 and TRBJ2-1, with 8 positions matching TRBD2. With 8 bases clipped from V and 12 bases from J, the junction kept 12 bases outside the gene matches. This CDR3 contains 13 residues. CDR3 sequence reads: CASPLAGPYGQFF. The CDR3 coding sequence is TGTGCCAGCCCCCTAGCGGGCCCCTATGGGCAGTTCTTC.

There are a few counts of this clonotype. The V call is TRBV7-2, the J call TRBJ2-5, with 12 bases lining up with TRBD2. The CDR3 is 16 amino acids. Trimming at V came to 5 bases and at J to 5 bases, leaving 9 bases not matched to a gene. Germline V CDR1 and CDR2: SGHTA, FQGNSA. The CDR3 protein is CASSNGLAGNWETQYF. CDR3 sequence (DNA): TGTGCCAGCAGCAATGGACTAGCGGGGAATTGGGAGACCCAGTACTTC.

This clonotype was counted ten times or more. The chain uses TRBV11-1 and TRBJ2-6; tentatively, D is TRBD1 or TRBD2 (5 bases each). CDR1 is SGHAT and CDR2 is FQDESV in the germline V gene (reference sequence). This CDR3 is built from 19 residues. V was cut by 0 bases and J by 0 bases, with 15 bases left in between. CDR3 region: CASSLARTRDVSGANVLTF. The CDR3 nucleotides are TGTGCCAGCAGCTTAGCAAGGACAAGGGACGTCTCTGGGGCCAACGTCCTGACTTTC.

This clonotype was seen repeatedly, ten times or more. The V gene is TRBV11-2, the J gene TRBJ2-3; 9 bases map to TRBD2. The V segment lost 5 bases and the J segment 3 bases; nucleotides outside the gene matches: 9. This CDR3 spans 16 amino acids. CDR1 and CDR2 (germline): SGHAT, FQNNGV. CDR3 DNA: TGTGCCAGCAGCCCGCTTCTAGCGGGACTTACAGATACGCAGTATTTT. This encodes CASSPLLAGLTDTQYF.

The table lists this clonotype with many counts. The chain joins TRBV29-1 to TRBJ2-7; no definite D call. V was cut by 6 bases and J by 3 bases, with 12 bases left in between. CDR1 and CDR2 (germline): SQVTM, ANQGSEA. This CDR3 spans 12 amino acids. CDR3 in amino acids: CSVAQSSYEQYF. CDR3 bases: TGCAGCGTGGCACAAAGCAGCTACGAGCAGTACTTC.

This clonotype was picked up many times. This chain connects TRBV7-9 to TRBJ1-1; the D gene is possibly TRBD1 (6 bases). Trimming took off 2 bases at V and 3 bases at J, with 10 bases between the two ends. The CDR3 length is 14 residues. CDR1 and CDR2 from the germline V gene are SEHNR and FQNEAQ (reference sequence). This CDR3 is CASSLTGGHTEAFF. The CDR3 DNA reads TGTGCCAGCAGCTTAACGGGGGGCCACACTGAAGCTTTCTTT. The entire variable domain, with the rest obtained from reference TRBV7-9 and TRBJ1-1, is as follows: DTGVSQNPRHKITKRGQNVTFRCDPISEHNRLYWYRQTLGQGPEFLTYFQNEAQLEKSRLLSDRFSAERPKGSFSTLEIQRTEQGDSAMYLCASSLTGGHTEAFFGQGTRLTVV.

This clonotype appeared many times. J is TRBJ2-2 and V is TRBV6-1; TRBD1 might be the D (5 bases). The CDR3 length is 16 residues. Germline CDR1 reads MNHNS; CDR2 reads SASEGT. Trimming pared 9 bases from V and 0 bases from J, leaving 17 bases between. CDR3 coding DNA: TGTGCCAGTCATACTAACGACAGCCCGAACACCGGGGAGCTGTTTTTT. Its protein is CASHTNDSPNTGELFF.

This clonotype was seen ten or more times. The rearrangement links TRBV5-1 to TRBJ2-7; possibly TRBD2 for D (5 bases). In germline, CDR1 is SGHRS, CDR2 YFSETQ. V shed 0 bases and J shed 2 bases, with 12 bases lying between them. The CDR3 runs to 15 residues. The CDR3 sequence: CASSLVRRGTYEQYF. The CDR3 bases are TGCGCCAGCAGCTTGGTCCGACGAGGGACCTACGAGCAGTACTTC.

The chain combines TRBV28 with TRBJ2-7; TRBD1 agrees at 7 bases. Unmatched junction bases numbered 11, after V lost 3 bases and J lost 0 bases. The CDR3 runs to 17 residues. Germline assignment: CDR1 MDHEN and CDR2 SYDVKM. CDR3 DNA: TGTGCCAGCAGTTTTAGGCCCGGGACAGCCAGCTCCTACGAGCAGTACTTC. Amino acid sequence: CASSFRPGTASSYEQYF.

V is TRBV7-9 and J is TRBJ2-1; possible D gene TRBD1, 5 bases. Per germline, CDR1 SEHNR and CDR2 FQNEAQ (reference sequence). The V end lost 3 bases, the J end lost 9 bases, and 15 bases lay between the germline ends. This CDR3 contains 14 residues. The CDR3 is CASSLKAPQGEQFF. In nucleotides, the CDR3 is TGTGCCAGCAGCTTGAAGGCACCGCAGGGTGAGCAGTTCTTC.

In this sample, this clonotype turned up many times. V usage is TRBV7-8 and J usage is TRBJ2-1; 7 positions agree with TRBD2. The germline gives CDR1 SGHVS, CDR2 FQNEAQ. This CDR3 is 16 amino acids long. Losses at the gene ends were 2 bases for V and 3 bases for J; bases not matched to a gene: 7. The CDR3 DNA reads TGTGCCAGCAGCTTATCGCCCACGGGGGGCTACAATGAGCAGTTCTTC. Residues: CASSLSPTGGYNEQFF.

This clonotype was detected ten times or more. The chain employs TRBV27 and TRBJ2-3; possibly TRBD2 for D (5 bases). Germline lookup yields CDR1 MNHEY and CDR2 SMNVEV (reference sequence). The CDR3 runs to 16 residues. Trimming took 8 bases from V and 2 from J, leaving 20 bases between them. In nucleotides, the CDR3 is TGTGCCAGCTCGAGCCAGGCTAGCAGGCACACAGATACGCAGTATTTT. As protein: CASSSQASRHTDTQYF.